This T cell receptor beta chain was identified during a study of T cells in Graves' hyperthyroidism and ophthalmopathy. This CDR3 is built from 14 residues. The V gene lost 3 bases and the J gene lost 2 bases, with 9 bases spanning the gap. Germline CDR1 SGHAT, CDR2 FQDESV (reference sequence). This clonotype was recorded at least ten times. It was uncontrolled infection, other autoimmune disease, pregnancy or lactation that excluded patients. From approximately 9.5 ml of fresh peripheral blood, PBMCs were isolated. TCR beta CDR3 region amplification was performed from RNA transcripts. The TCR CDR3 was amplified in a first-round RT-PCR using the HTBI primer set. Each CDR3 protein gets one entry after TCRdb re-called the multiplex PCR reads with MiXCR. The table has hundreds of thousands of distinct CDR3 sequences, less than 15% seen once.

J is TRBJ2-3 and V is TRBV11-1; maybe TRBD1 (5 bases). Source material: blood. This receptor was identified in a woman aged 18-29 years with Graves' hyperthyroidism. The CDR3, as DNA: TGTGCCAGCAGCTTTCCGACAGACACAGATACGCAGTATTTT. It codes for CASSFPTDTDTQYF.